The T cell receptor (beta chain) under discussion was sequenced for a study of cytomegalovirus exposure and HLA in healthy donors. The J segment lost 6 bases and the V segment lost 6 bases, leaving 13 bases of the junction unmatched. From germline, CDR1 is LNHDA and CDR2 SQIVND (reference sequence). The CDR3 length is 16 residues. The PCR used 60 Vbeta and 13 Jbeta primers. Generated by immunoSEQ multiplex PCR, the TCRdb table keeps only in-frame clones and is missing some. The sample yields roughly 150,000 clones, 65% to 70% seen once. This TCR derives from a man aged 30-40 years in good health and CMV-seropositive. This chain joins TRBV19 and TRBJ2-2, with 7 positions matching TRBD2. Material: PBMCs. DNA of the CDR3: TGTGCCAGTAGGGGTAGCGGAGCCCGGGGGGCCGGGGAGCTGTTTTTT. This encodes CASRGSGARGAGELFF.